This T cell receptor beta chain stems from a study of cytomegalovirus exposure and HLA in healthy donors. CDR3 length equals 13 residues. Germline V gives CDR1 SGHTA, CDR2 FQGNSA. V lost 1 base and J lost 8, with 11 bases in between. Here immunoSEQ multiplex PCR was the method, and the copy in TCRdb shows in-frame clones only, minus some. Of some 210,000 clones in the sample, around 86% are singletons; the top ten hold 1.5% to 2%. The sequenced sample was PBMCs. The rearrangement joins TRBV7-2 to TRBJ1-2; D remains unclear. This TCR was sampled from a woman between 18 and 29 years old in good health and CMV-seropositive. CDR3 sequence reads: CASSLGILWGYTF. In DNA, the CDR3 is TGTGCCAGCAGCTTAGGGATACTATGGGGCTACACCTTC.